The rows below give T cell receptor beta chains drawn from one sample of a study of CD8 T cells in Susac syndrome. TCRdb recomputed calls from the immunoSEQ multiplex PCR reads with MiXCR, one row per CDR3 protein. The sample shows more than 200,000 distinct CDR3 sequences, around 95% of them seen only once. Sequencing was carried out using CD4+ T cells from PBMCs. The source is a human donor with multiple sclerosis. CDR3s include the opening cysteine and the closing phenylalanine or tryptophan. Fields, in order: V gene, D gene, clone size, J gene, CDR3 length, CDR3 DNA, CDR3 protein. The D gene is left open where the match is weak. Clone size is given for some rows only: seen once, a few or many times, or a class if the clone is expanded.

TRBV29-1	TRBD1	-	TRBJ2-4	14	TGCAGCGTTGTAGACAGGGAAGGATGGGACATTCAGTACTTC	CSVVDREGWDIQYF
TRBV19	-	-	TRBJ1-5	15	TGTGCCAGTACCCTAGGGTCAGCGAGCCATCAGCCCCAGCATTTT	CASTLGSASHQPQHF
TRBV12-3/TRBV12-4	-	-	TRBJ1-6	14	TGTGCCAGCAGTTTTTCGGCCACTAATTCACCCCTCCACTTT	CASSFSATNSPLHF
TRBV30	TRBD1	-	TRBJ1-1	12	TGTGCCTGCTCGGGACAGTTTACTGAAGCTTTCTTT	CACSGQFTEAFF
TRBV12-5	TRBD2	-	TRBJ2-1	15	TGTGCTAGTGGTTTGACCCAGGGACTAGCGGGAGGAGAATTCTTC	CASGLTQGLAGGEFF
TRBV18	TRBD1	-	TRBJ1-2	17	TGTGCCAGCTCACCACTGCTTGTAGGACAGGGGGACTCAGGCTACACCTTC	CASSPLLVGQGDSGYTF
TRBV5-6	TRBD1	-	TRBJ1-2	18	TGTGCCAGCAGGCTTGCGGGACAGGCCCCAGGGACTAACTATGGCTACACCTTC	CASRLAGQAPGTNYGYTF
TRBV24-1	TRBD2	-	TRBJ2-3	15	TGTGCCACCAGTGGGGCGGGACTAGTCGAAGATACGCAGTATTTT	CATSGAGLVEDTQYF
TRBV11-2	TRBD1	-	TRBJ2-7	15	TGTGCCAGCACCCTAGGACAGGGGGAGTCCTACGAGCAGTACTTC	CASTLGQGESYEQYF
TRBV9	-	-	TRBJ2-6	15	TGTGCCAGCAGCCCGACTATAGACGGGGCCAACGTCCTGACTTTC	CASSPTIDGANVLTF
TRBV18	TRBD1	-	TRBJ1-1	13	TGTGCCAGCTCATCACAGGGGGCCGCTGAAGCTTTCTTT	CASSSQGAAEAFF
TRBV3-1	TRBD2	-	TRBJ2-7	14	TGTGCCAGCAGCCAAGGGGACTACTCCTACGAGCAGTACTTC	CASSQGDYSYEQYF
TRBV7-2	-	-	TRBJ1-1	16	TGTGCCAGCAGTTTAAATCTGGGGGGGTATAACACTGAAGCTTTCTTT	CASSLNLGGYNTEAFF
TRBV29-1	TRBD2	-	TRBJ2-5	14	TGCAGCGTTGTGGTAGCGGGGAAGTTAGAGACCCAGTACTTC	CSVVVAGKLETQYF
TRBV3-1	-	-	TRBJ1-5	15	TGTGCCAGCAGCCAGGGACACGGTAGCAATCAGCCCCAGCATTTT	CASSQGHGSNQPQHF
TRBV27	TRBD1	-	TRBJ2-3	14	TGTGCCAGCAGTCCGGGACAGATGACAGATACGCAGTATTTT	CASSPGQMTDTQYF
TRBV6-1	-	once	TRBJ2-7	15	TGTGCCAGCAGTGAAGTTGTGACACTGTCCTACGAGCAGTACTTC	CASSEVVTLSYEQYF
TRBV2	TRBD2	-	TRBJ2-3	15	TGTGCCAGCGGGAGGGCCGAGATTCCCACAGATACGCAGTATTTT	CASGRAEIPTDTQYF
TRBV7-8	-	-	TRBJ2-5	16	TGTGCCAGCAGCTTTAATGTAGGGGGGGGCAGGGAGACCCAGTACTTC	CASSFNVGGGRETQYF
TRBV4-1	-	-	TRBJ1-5	16	TGCGCCAGCAGCCAAGTTCCAGGGGACAGCAATCAGCCCCAGCATTTT	CASSQVPGDSNQPQHF
TRBV29-1	-	-	TRBJ1-2	11	TGCAGCGTTGAAGAAGGGTATGGCTACACCTTC	CSVEEGYGYTF
TRBV29-1	-	-	TRBJ1-1	12	TGCAGCTCCCGGGATCCTGGGACTGAAGCTTTCTTT	CSSRDPGTEAFF
TRBV10-3	-	-	TRBJ2-7	16	TGTGCCATCAATGGTCGGGCAGGGAAGGGAATCTACGAGCAGTACTTC	CAINGRAGKGIYEQYF
TRBV27	TRBD2	once	TRBJ2-3	16	TGTGCCAGCAGTTCCCCCCTGGGGGGGTACACAGATACGCAGTATTTT	CASSSPLGGYTDTQYF
TRBV2	-	-	TRBJ2-2	17	TGTGCCAGCAGTGAAGCGCTTCTGCGGTTTCAGGCCGGGGAGCTGTTTTTT	CASSEALLRFQAGELFF
TRBV19	-	-	TRBJ2-2	14	TGTGCCAGTAGTATGACCCAAATCGGCGGGGAGCTGTTTTTT	CASSMTQIGGELFF
TRBV11-3	TRBD2	-	TRBJ2-5	17	TGTGCCAGCAGCCGGACTAGATGGGGGGAATTCCAAGAGACCCAGTACTTC	CASSRTRWGEFQETQYF
TRBV27	TRBD1	-	TRBJ1-2	16	TGTGCCAGCAGTGTTTCCGGGACAGGGAATTCGGCTGGCTACACCTTC	CASSVSGTGNSAGYTF
TRBV3-1	-	-	TRBJ2-2	14	TGTGCCAGCAGCTCCCGACTAGTCCCCGGGGAGCTGTTTTTT	CASSSRLVPGELFF
TRBV20-1	-	-	TRBJ2-2	15	TGCAGTGCCCGTGCCGGGGGGCGCGACACCGGGGAGCTGTTTTTT	CSARAGGRDTGELFF
TRBV19	-	-	TRBJ1-5	14	TGTGCCAGTATAGCGGGGGTAGGCAATCAGCCCCAGCATTTT	CASIAGVGNQPQHF
TRBV20-1	-	-	TRBJ1-3	14	TGCAGTGCGAGGGGACCCGGTGCTGGAAACACCATATATTTT	CSARGPGAGNTIYF
TRBV20-1	TRBD1	-	TRBJ1-2	12	TGCAGTGCCGCAGGACAGGGGATTGGCTACACCTTC	CSAAGQGIGYTF
TRBV6-5	-	-	TRBJ1-2	14	TGTGCCAGCAGTCCCGGGACCTCGGGCTATGGCTACACCTTC	CASSPGTSGYGYTF
TRBV29-1	-	-	TRBJ2-6	13	TGCAGCATATTTAGCTCTGGGGCCAACGTCCTGACTTTC	CSIFSSGANVLTF
TRBV5-1	-	-	TRBJ2-4	13	TGCGCCAGCAGCGAAACAGGTTCGAACATTCAGTACTTC	CASSETGSNIQYF
TRBV6-1	TRBD1	-	TRBJ1-1	14	TGTGCCAGCAGTATGACAGGGATGAACACTGAAGCTTTCTTT	CASSMTGMNTEAFF
TRBV5-1	-	-	TRBJ2-5	13	TGCGCCAGCAGCTTGGGGCTAGTGGGGGATCAGTACTTC	CASSLGLVGDQYF
TRBV5-1	-	-	TRBJ2-6	14	TGCGCCAGCCTCCTGAATTCTGGGGCCAACGTCCTGACTTTC	CASLLNSGANVLTF
TRBV12-3/TRBV12-4	TRBD1	few	TRBJ1-1	13	TGTGCCAGCAGTCGTGACAGGGACACTGAAGCTTTCTTT	CASSRDRDTEAFF